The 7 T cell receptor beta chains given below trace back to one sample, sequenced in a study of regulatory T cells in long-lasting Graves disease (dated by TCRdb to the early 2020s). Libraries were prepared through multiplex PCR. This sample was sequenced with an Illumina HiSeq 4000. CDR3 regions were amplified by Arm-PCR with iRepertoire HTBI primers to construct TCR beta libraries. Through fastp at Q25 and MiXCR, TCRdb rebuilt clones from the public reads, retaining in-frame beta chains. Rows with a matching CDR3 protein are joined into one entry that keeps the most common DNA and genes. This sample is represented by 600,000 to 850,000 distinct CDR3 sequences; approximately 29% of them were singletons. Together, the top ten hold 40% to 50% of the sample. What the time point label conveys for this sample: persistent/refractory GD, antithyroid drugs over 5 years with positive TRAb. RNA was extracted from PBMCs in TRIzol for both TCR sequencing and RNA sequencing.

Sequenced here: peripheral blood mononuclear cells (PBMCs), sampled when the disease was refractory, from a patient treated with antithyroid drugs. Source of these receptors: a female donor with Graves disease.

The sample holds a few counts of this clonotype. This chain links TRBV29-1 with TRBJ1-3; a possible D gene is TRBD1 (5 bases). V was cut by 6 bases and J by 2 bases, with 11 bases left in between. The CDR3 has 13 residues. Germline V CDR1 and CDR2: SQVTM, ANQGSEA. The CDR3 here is CSVSVGAGNTIYF. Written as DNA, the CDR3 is TGCAGCGTATCTGTAGGGGCTGGAAACACCATATATTTT.

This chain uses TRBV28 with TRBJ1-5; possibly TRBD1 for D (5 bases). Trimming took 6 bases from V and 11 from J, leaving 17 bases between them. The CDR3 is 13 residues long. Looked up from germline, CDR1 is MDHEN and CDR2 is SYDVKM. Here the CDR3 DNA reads TGTGCCAGCAGCCCGACAGTGAGAGGGGCCCAGCATTTT. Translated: CASSPTVRGAQHF.

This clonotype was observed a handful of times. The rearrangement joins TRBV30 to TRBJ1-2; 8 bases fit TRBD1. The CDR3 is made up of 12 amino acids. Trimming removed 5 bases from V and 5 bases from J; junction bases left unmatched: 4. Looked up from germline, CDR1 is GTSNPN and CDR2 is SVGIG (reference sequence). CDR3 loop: CAWSQGGYGYTF. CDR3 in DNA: TGTGCCTGGTCACAGGGGGGATATGGCTACACCTTC.

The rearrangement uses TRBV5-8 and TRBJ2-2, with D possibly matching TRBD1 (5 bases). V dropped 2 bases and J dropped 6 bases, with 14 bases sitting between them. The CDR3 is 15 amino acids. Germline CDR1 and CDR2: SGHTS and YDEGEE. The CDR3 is CASSLREGVAGELFF. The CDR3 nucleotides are TGTGCCAGCAGCTTAAGGGAAGGGGTTGCCGGGGAGCTGTTTTTT.

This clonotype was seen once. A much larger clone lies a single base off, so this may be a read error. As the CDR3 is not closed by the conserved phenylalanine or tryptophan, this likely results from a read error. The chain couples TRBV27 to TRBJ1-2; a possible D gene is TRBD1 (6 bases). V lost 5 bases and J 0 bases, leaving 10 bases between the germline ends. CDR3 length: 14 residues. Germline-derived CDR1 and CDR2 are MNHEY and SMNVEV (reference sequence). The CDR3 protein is CASSGQPANYGYTS. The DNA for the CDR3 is TGTGCCAGCAGTGGACAGCCAGCTAACTATGGCTACACCTCC.

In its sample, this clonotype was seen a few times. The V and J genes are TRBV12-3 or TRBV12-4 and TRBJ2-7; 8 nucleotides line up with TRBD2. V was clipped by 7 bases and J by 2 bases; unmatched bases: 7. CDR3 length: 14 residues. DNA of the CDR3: TGTGCCAGCACCTACACTAGCGGAACCTACGAGCAGTACTTC. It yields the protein CASTYTSGTYEQYF.

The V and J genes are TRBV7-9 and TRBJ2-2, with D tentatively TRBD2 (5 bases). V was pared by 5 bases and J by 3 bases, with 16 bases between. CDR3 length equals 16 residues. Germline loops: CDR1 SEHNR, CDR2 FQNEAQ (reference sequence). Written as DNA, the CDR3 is TGTGCCAGCAGCCCCCGTGTGGGCGGGTACACCGGGGAGCTGTTTTTT. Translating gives CASSPRVGGYTGELFF.